These 9 T cell receptor beta chains came from one sample sequenced in a study of vaccination and CD4 T cells after COVID-19. The treatment denotes: 10-day PBMC culture with coronavirus spike peptide pools or control peptides (ViraFEST assay). For these receptors, no antigen is known. The Oncomine TCR Beta short-read assay was what sequenced the DNA obtained from cultured CD4+ T cells. TCRdb passed the PCR reads through MiXCR, listing each CDR3 protein once. The table shows approximately 9,000 distinct CDR3 sequences, with 55% to 75% occurring only once. The sample comprised CD4+ T cells from blood, cultured in vitro. These receptor sequences come from a human donor who had recovered from COVID-19.

The chain joins TRBV11-1 to TRBJ2-5; D remains unclear. Germline-derived CDR1 and CDR2 are SGHAT and FQDESV (reference sequence). Trimming removed 5 bases from V and 1 base from J, with 20 bases in between. The CDR3 covers 17 residues. The CDR3 sequence is CASSPLIGRPGQETQYF. CDR3 sequence (DNA): TGTGCCAGCAGCCCCCTGATAGGACGCCCGGGCCAAGAGACCCAGTACTTC.

This chain joins TRBV2 and TRBJ2-3; D unresolved. Germline CDR1 SNHLY, CDR2 FYNNEI. V lost 6 bases, J lost 6 bases, and 13 bases lay in between. The CDR3 spans 13 residues. The DNA of the CDR3 is TGTGCCAGCAGCACCCGTTCCGGGGATACGCAGTATTTT. Its protein is CASSTRSGDTQYF.

The chain recombines TRBV7-7 with TRBJ2-5; D possibly corresponds to TRBD2 (5 bases). Trimming took off 0 bases at V and 3 bases at J, with 11 bases between the two ends. There are 15 residues in the CDR3. Germline CDR1 reads SSHAT; CDR2 reads FNYEAQ (reference sequence). CDR3 loop: CASSLAVSGKETQYF. The CDR3 DNA follows: TGTGCCAGCAGCTTAGCAGTATCGGGGAAAGAGACCCAGTACTTC. The variable domain in full, completed from reference TRBV7-7 and TRBJ2-5, reads GAGVSQSPRYKVTKRGQDVTLRCDPISSHATLYWYQQALGQGPEFLTYFNYEAQPDKSGLPSDRFSAERPEGSISTLTIQRTEQRDSAMYRCASSLAVSGKETQYFGPGTRLLVL.

This clonotype is a singleton in its sample. The chain carries TRBV4-3 and TRBJ2-2, with D perhaps matching TRBD2 (6 bases). The V gene lost 1 base and the J gene lost 8 bases, with 11 bases spanning the gap. The CDR3 length is 14 residues. From germline, CDR1 is LGHNA and CDR2 YSLEER. CDR3 protein: CASSQVWGGGELFF. The CDR3 nucleotides read TGCGCCAGCAGCCAAGTCTGGGGAGGAGGGGAGCTGTTTTTT.

This clonotype has just one count. The rearrangement joins TRBV6-1 to TRBJ1-2, with 8 positions matching TRBD1. Germline V gene data show CDR1 as MNHNS and CDR2 as SASEGT. This CDR3 comprises 15 residues. J was trimmed by 5 bases and V by 2 bases; bases with no gene match: 7. In DNA, the CDR3 is TGTGCCAGCAGTGAACCAGGACAGGGTGGGTATGGCTACACCTTC. Protein sequence: CASSEPGQGGYGYTF.

This clonotype turned up a few times. The rearrangement joins TRBV7-2 to TRBJ1-1; possibly TRBD1 for D (5 bases). The germline V gene encodes CDR1 SGHTA and CDR2 FQGNSA. The CDR3 consists of 16 residues. The ends were cut back, 2 bases at V and 4 bases at J, with 17 bases in the middle. CDR3 in amino acids: CASSLNAPGMGTEAFF. In DNA form, the CDR3 reads TGTGCCAGCAGCTTAAATGCTCCAGGGATGGGCACTGAAGCTTTCTTT.

This clonotype is labeled large (0.1 to 1%). The J gene is TRBJ2-1, the V gene TRBV6-4; 9 nucleotides align to TRBD2. The germline V gene has CDR1 MRHNA and CDR2 SNTAGT. J gave up 12 bases and V 3 bases, and 6 bases lay outside the gene matches. This CDR3 has 13 residues. In nucleotides, the CDR3 is TGTGCCAGCAGTGATAGCGGGGGTAGTCGGCAGTTCTTC. Translated: CASSDSGGSRQFF.

The CDR3 reads CASSQDGQPYGYTF. DNA for the CDR3: TGCGCCAGCAGCCAAGATGGCCAGCCCTATGGCTACACCTTC. The rearrangement joins TRBV4-1 to TRBJ1-2; D is undetermined. Looked up from germline, CDR1 is MGHRA and CDR2 is YSYEKL. The CDR3 runs to 14 residues. V was trimmed by 0 bases and J by 4 bases, leaving 9 bases between them.

The chain combines TRBV19 with TRBJ2-3; no reliable D call. Trimming cost V 5 bases and J 2 bases, with 11 bases left between them. This CDR3 is built from 14 residues. The germline V gene has CDR1 LNHDA and CDR2 SQIVND (reference sequence). CDR3 nucleotide sequence: TGTGCCAGTAGTCCGGACCTCAACACAGATACGCAGTATTTT. Encoded protein: CASSPDLNTDTQYF.